This T cell receptor (beta chain) was obtained from a study of blood T cell repertoires in COVID-19. The overall study: Samples of COVID-19 (acute and convalescent) were obtained from the United States, Italy and Spain.

Measured with immunoSEQ multiplex PCR; TCRdb has only the in-frame clones, and not every one. The table includes roughly 260,000 clones, about nine tenths detected once. Enrollees, 18 to 89 years old, lived in 25 or so US areas. Categorization into cohorts depended on clinical history that participants reported. Germline V CDR1 and CDR2: LNHNV, YYDKDF (reference sequence). There are 17 residues in the CDR3. With 2 bases clipped from V and 4 bases from J, the junction kept 14 bases outside the gene matches. Sequences were obtained from PBMCs or T cells enriched from blood (not recorded which). This chain uses TRBV15 with TRBJ2-7, with 7 positions matching TRBD1. This sequence was found in a woman aged 30 to 39 with acute COVID-19. CDR3 region: CATSRPSPGTVHYEQYF. The CDR3 bases are TGTGCCACCAGCAGACCATCCCCCGGGACAGTGCATTACGAGCAGTACTTC.